The T cell receptor beta chain described here comes from a study of glioma-infiltrating T cells. V shed 2 bases and J shed 0 bases, with 11 bases lying between them. Germline CDR1 reads DFQATT; CDR2 reads SNEGSKA (reference sequence). The CDR3 spans 15 residues. The iRepertoire nested amplicon-rescue multiplex PCR amplified TCR alpha and beta CDR3s from RNA. TCRdb re-analysed the multiplex PCR reads in MiXCR, keeping a single row per CDR3 protein. The repertoire holds more than 20,000 distinct CDR3 sequences, with around 25% as singletons. This clonotype is medium-sized (0.01 to 0.1%) within its sample.

The source material was glioma tissue, nonneoplastic brain tissue, or PBMCs (not recorded which). The origin of this receptor is a human donor with low-grade glioma or glioblastoma, undergoing nonglioma brain surgery, or in good health (not recorded which). The V gene is TRBV20-1, the J gene TRBJ2-1; tentatively, D is TRBD1 or TRBD2 (6 bases each). The CDR3 coding sequence is TGCAGTGCTAGAAAAGGGGGGAGCTCCTACAATGAGCAGTTCTTC. Translated: CSARKGGSSYNEQFF.